The table lists the clone carrying this TCR beta chain with a count of one. Its matching antigen is unknown. Isolated RNA was reverse transcribed in full, so expressed TCRB transcripts were sequenced. Naive, central memory and regulatory T cell samples averaged approximately 3.9 million immunoSEQ reads each. Libraries were prepared by immunoSEQ multiplex PCR; TCRdb keeps only in-frame clonotypes and omits some of them. The sample shows a few hundred thousand clones, about 14% of them seen only once. Cell sorting via CD45RO/CCR7/CD25/CD127/CD95/CD27 was performed to obtain CD4+ naive, central memory, regulatory and stem cell-like memory cells. The data were taken from a study of beta chain features in type 1 diabetes. Regarding the study as a whole: Individuals with type 1 diabetes displayed fewer insertions and more deletions at VDJ junctions.

Sample: naive CD4+ T cells from blood. The receptor was derived from a man under 40 in good health.

This CDR3 is CASSFDTGGNTDTQYF. The CDR3, as DNA: TGTGCCAGCAGTTTTGATACTGGGGGGAACACAGATACGCAGTATTTT. The chain uses TRBV6-6 and TRBJ2-3; weak D call: TRBD2 (6 bases). V shed 4 bases and J shed 2 bases, with 16 bases lying between them. The germline V gene encodes CDR1 MNHNY and CDR2 SVGAGI (reference sequence). CDR3 size: 16 residues.